This T cell receptor beta chain derives from a study of blood T cell repertoires in COVID-19. Looking at the study overall: T cells, B-cell-depleted T cells, or PBMCs provided the cDNA or gDNA that served as material.

Adults between about 18 and 89 years of age took part from fewer than 30 US areas. Authors' processing steps: Nucleated cell number was recorded as an estimate derived from reference gene primer amplification. Repertoires were generated with immunoSEQ multiplex PCR, while TCRdb's copy carries only in-frame clones and drops some. That table gives V, J and clone size, and the DNA gave D and trimming. The sample holds fewer than 250,000 clones, about four fifths seen once. From germline, CDR1 is SGHDN and CDR2 FVKESK. V lost 1 base and J lost 0; bases outside the gene matches: 7. There are 18 residues in the CDR3.

This TCR came from a woman in her forties who had recovered from COVID-19. The rearrangement links TRBV14 to TRBJ2-4; the match to TRBD1 covers 9 bases. Sample: PBMCs or T cells enriched from blood (not recorded which). In DNA form, the CDR3 reads TGTGCCAGCAGCCAAGTCTACAGGGGGCCTTTAGCCAAAAACATTCAGTACTTC. It encodes CASSQVYRGPLAKNIQYF.